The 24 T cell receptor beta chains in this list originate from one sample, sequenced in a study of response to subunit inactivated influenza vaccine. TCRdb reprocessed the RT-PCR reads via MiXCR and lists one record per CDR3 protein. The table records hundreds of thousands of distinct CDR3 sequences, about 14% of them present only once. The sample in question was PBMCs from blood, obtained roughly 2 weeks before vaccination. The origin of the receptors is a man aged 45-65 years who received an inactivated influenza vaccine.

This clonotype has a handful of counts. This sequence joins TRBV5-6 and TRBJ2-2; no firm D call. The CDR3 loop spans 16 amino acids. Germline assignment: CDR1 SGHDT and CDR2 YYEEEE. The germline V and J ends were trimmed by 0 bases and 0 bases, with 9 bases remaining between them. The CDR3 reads CASSLGSLSNTGELFF. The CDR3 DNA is TGTGCCAGCAGCTTGGGGAGTCTTTCGAACACCGGGGAGCTGTTTTTT.

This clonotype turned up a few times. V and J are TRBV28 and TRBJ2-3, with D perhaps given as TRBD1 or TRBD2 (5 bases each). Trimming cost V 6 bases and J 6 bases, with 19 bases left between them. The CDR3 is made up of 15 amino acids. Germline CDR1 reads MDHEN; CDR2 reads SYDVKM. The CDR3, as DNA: TGTGCCAGCAGCGCCTGGACACTGGGGGACGATACGCAGTATTTT. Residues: CASSAWTLGDDTQYF. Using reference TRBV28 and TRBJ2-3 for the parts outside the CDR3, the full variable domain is DVKVTQSSRYLVKRTGEKVFLECVQDMDHENMFWYRQDPGLGLRLIYFSYDVKMKEKGDIPEGYSVSREKKERFSLILESASTNQTSMYLCASSAWTLGDDTQYFGPGTRLTVL.

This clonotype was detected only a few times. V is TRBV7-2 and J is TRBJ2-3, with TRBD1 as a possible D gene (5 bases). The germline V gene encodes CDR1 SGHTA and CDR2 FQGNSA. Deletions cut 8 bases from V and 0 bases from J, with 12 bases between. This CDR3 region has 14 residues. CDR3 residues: CASFDAGSTDTQYF. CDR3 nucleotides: TGTGCCAGCTTTGATGCAGGGAGCACAGATACGCAGTATTTT.

DNA of the CDR3: TGTGCCAGCAGCTTAGTATCGGGACTTCGCTACAATGAGCAGTTCTTC. Protein: CASSLVSGLRYNEQFF. This chain connects TRBV7-9 to TRBJ2-1; tentative D call: TRBD2 (6 bases). Germline CDR1 is SEHNR and CDR2 is FQNEAQ (reference sequence). The CDR3 is 16 amino acids. V shed 1 base and J shed 3 bases, with 13 bases lying between them.

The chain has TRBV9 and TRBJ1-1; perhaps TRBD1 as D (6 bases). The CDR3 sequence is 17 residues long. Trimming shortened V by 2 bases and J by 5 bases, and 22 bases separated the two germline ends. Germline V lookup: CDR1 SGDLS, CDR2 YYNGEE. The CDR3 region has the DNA TGTGCCAGCAGCGTGGGGAGGGTGGCAGGGGCGAAAACTGAAGCTTTCTTT. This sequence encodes CASSVGRVAGAKTEAFF.

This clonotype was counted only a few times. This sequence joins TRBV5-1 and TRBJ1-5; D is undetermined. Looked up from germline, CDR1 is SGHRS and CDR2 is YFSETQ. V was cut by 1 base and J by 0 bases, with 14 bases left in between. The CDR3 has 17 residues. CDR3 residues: CASSLLGGQSSNQPQHF. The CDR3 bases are TGCGCCAGCAGCTTGTTAGGAGGGCAAAGTAGCAATCAGCCCCAGCATTTT.

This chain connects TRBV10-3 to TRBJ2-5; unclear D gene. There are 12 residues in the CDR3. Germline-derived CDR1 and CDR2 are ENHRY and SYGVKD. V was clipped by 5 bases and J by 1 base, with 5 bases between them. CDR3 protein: CAISYGQETQYF. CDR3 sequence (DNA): TGTGCCATCAGTTACGGCCAAGAGACCCAGTACTTC.

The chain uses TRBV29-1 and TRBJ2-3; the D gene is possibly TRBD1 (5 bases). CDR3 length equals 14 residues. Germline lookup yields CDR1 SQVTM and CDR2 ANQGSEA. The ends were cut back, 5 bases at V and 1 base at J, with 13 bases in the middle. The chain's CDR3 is CSVLGLGGTDTQYF. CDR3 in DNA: TGCAGCGTTTTGGGCCTAGGGGGCACAGATACGCAGTATTTT.

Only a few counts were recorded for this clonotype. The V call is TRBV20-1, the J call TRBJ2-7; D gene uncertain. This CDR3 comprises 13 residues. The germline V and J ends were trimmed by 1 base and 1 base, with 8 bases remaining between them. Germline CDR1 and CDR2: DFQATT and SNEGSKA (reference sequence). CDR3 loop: CSARGLRSYEQYF. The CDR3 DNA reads TGCAGTGCTAGAGGTCTACGATCCTACGAGCAGTACTTC.

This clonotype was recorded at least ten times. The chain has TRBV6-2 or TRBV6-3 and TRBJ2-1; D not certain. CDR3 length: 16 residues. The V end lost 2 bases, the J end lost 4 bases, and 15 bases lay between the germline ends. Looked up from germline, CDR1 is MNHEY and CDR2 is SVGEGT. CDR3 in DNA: TGTGCCAGCAGTTACCCCAAAGGGTCGGCATACAATGAGCAGTTCTTC. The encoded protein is CASSYPKGSAYNEQFF.

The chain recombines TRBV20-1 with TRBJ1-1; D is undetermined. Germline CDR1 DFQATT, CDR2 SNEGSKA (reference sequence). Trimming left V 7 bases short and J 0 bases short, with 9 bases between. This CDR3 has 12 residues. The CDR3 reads CSVFGMNTEAFF. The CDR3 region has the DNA TGCAGTGTTTTCGGGATGAACACTGAAGCTTTCTTT.

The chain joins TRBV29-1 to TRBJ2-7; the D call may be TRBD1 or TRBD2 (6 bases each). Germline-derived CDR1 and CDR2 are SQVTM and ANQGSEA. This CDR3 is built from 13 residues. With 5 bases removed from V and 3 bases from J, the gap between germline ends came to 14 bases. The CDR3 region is CSVLWGAGYEQYF. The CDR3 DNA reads TGCAGCGTTCTGTGGGGGGCTGGCTACGAGCAGTACTTC.

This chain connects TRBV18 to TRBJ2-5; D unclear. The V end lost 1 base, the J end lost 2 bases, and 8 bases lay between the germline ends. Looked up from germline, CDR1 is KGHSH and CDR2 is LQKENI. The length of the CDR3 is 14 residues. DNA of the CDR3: TGTGCCAGCTCACCACAAGCCCGGCAAGAGACCCAGTACTTC. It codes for CASSPQARQETQYF.

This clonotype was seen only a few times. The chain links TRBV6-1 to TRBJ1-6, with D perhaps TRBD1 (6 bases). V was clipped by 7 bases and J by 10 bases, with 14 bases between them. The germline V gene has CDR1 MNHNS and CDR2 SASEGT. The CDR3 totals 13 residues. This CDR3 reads CASTAGALSPLHF. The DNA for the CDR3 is TGTGCCAGCACCGCAGGGGCCTTATCACCCCTCCACTTT.

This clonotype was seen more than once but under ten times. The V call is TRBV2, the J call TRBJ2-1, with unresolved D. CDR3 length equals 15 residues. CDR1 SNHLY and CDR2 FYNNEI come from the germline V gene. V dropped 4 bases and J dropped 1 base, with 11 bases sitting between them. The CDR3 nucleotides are TGTGCCAGCAGTGTATTGGACCAATCCTACAATGAGCAGTTCTTC. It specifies CASSVLDQSYNEQFF.

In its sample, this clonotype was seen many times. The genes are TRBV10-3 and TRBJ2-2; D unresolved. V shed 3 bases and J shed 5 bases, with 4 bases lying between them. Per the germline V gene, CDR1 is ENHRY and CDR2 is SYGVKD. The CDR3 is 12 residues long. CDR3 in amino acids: CAISDGTGELFF. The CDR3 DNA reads TGTGCCATCAGTGACGGTACCGGGGAGCTGTTTTTT.

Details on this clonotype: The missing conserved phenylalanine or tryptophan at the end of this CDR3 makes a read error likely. CDR3 DNA: TGCGCCAGCAGCTTGGCGCGGAGCAGGGGTGAGACCCAGTACCTC. Its protein is CASSLARSRGETQYL. The genes are TRBV5-1 and TRBJ2-5, with D perhaps matching TRBD1 (6 bases). Germline CDR1 and CDR2: SGHRS and YFSETQ. V shed 0 bases and J shed 5 bases, with 14 bases lying between them. CDR3 length: 15 amino acids.

CDR3: CATSDPGSTDTQYF. The CDR3 DNA sequence: TGTGCCACCAGTGATCCGGGGTCCACAGATACGCAGTATTTT. The chain couples TRBV24-1 to TRBJ2-3, with D possibly TRBD2 on 5 matching bases. The V gene lost 3 bases and the J gene lost 2 bases, with 8 bases spanning the gap. This CDR3 spans 14 amino acids. Germline CDR1 and CDR2: KGHDR and SFDVKD.

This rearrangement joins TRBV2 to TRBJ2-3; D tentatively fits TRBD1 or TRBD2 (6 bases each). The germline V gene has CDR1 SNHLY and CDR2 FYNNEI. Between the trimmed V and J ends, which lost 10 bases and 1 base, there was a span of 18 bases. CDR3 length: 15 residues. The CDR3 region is CATATVGGGTDTQYF. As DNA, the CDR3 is TGTGCCACCGCCACCGTCGGGGGCGGCACAGATACGCAGTATTTT.

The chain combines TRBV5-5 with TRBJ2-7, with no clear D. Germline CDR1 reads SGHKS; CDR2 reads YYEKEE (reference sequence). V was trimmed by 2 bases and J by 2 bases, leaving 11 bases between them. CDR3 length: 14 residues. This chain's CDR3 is CASSFVTTTYEQYF. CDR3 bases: TGTGCCAGCAGCTTCGTGACAACCACCTACGAGCAGTACTTC.

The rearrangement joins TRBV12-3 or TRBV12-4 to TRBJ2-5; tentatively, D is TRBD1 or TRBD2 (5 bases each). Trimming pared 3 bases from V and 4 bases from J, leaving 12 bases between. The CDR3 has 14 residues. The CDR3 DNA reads TGTGCCAGCAGTTTTGAGGGGCCGTTAGAGACCCAGTACTTC. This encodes CASSFEGPLETQYF.

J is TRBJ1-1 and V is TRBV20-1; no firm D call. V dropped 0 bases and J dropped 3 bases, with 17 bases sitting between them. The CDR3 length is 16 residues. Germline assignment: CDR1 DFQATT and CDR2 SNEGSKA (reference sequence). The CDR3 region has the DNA TGCAGTGCTAGAGATCTAAGAGTGGGCGGGGACACTGAAGCTTTCTTT. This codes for CSARDLRVGGDTEAFF.

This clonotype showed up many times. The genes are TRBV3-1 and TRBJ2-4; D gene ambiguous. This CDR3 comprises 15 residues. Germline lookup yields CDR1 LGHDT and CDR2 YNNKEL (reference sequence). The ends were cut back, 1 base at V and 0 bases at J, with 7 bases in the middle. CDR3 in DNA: TGTGCCAGCAGCCAAGGTGGGTTAGCCAAAAACATTCAGTACTTC. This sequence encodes CASSQGGLAKNIQYF.

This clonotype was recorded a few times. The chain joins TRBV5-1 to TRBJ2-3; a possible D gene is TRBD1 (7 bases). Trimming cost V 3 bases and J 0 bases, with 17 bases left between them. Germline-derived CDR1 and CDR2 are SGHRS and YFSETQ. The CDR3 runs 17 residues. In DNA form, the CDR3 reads TGCGCCAGCAGCTCCCCGGCGGGGACAGCTAGCACAGATACGCAGTATTTT. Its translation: CASSSPAGTASTDTQYF.